This TCR beta chain emerged from a study of blood T cell repertoires in COVID-19. Whole-study context: The analysed material was cDNA or gDNA that came from T cells, B-cell-depleted T cells, or PBMCs.

Trimming cost V 2 bases and J 0 bases, with 7 bases left between them. Germline values: CDR1 SGHTS, CDR2 YDEGEE. CDR3 length: 14 amino acids. Clones were read by immunoSEQ multiplex PCR, and TCRdb kept only the in-frame ones, dropping some. The data show more than 100,000 clones, 89% seen once. Sequencing was performed on peripheral blood. This clonotype originated in a woman older than 75 in a cohort sampled during active COVID-19. The rearrangement uses TRBV5-8 and TRBJ2-3, with a tentative D call TRBD1 (5 bases). The CDR3 bases are TGTGCCAGCAGCTTTCAGGGTAGCACAGATACGCAGTATTTT. This translates into CASSFQGSTDTQYF.